The rows below give T cell receptor beta chains drawn from one sample of a study of human T cells and chemical hapten exposure. Using its own MiXCR run on the reads, TCRdb lists one record per CDR3 protein. The table lists 100,000 to 150,000 distinct CDR3 sequences, 8% to 9.5% of them singletons, with 1.4% in the top ten. The sample was whole blood. These receptors all come from a human donor in good health. Some clones in this sample may be carry-over from other donors' samples. Each CDR3 is given with its conserved first and last residue. A D gene is named only where the DNA matches it firmly. Size is stated for part of the rows, as once, few or many counts, or as a class when the clone is expanded.

TGTGCCAGCAGCACGACAGGGCGGCCCCAAGGGCCCCAGCATTTT,CASSTTGRPQGPQHF,TRBV12-3/TRBV12-4,many,TRBD1,TRBJ1-5
TGTGCCAGCAGGTCCGGGACAGGGGGCTTTGGGGCCAACGTCCTGACTTTC,CASRSGTGGFGANVLTF,TRBV6-5,many,TRBD1,TRBJ2-6
TGTGCCAGCACCGACCGGGTCTGGCTTTATCAAGAGACCCAGTACTTC,CASTDRVWLYQETQYF,TRBV21-1,few,NA,TRBJ2-5
TGTGCCAGCAGTTACGATACCGGGACAGCTGAAGCTTTCTTT,CASSYDTGTAEAFF,TRBV6-2/TRBV6-3,many,TRBD1,TRBJ1-1
TGTGCCAGTAGTATAGCCGCCTTGGGCGGCAATGAGCAGTTCTTC,CASSIAALGGNEQFF,TRBV19,NA,NA,TRBJ2-1
TGTGCCAGCAGTTACAGTCGGGGGACAGGGGAAGCTTTCTTT,CASSYSRGTGEAFF,TRBV6-5,few,TRBD1,TRBJ1-1
TGTGCCAGCAGCGTAGGTGGGGCGAGTAGGAATGAGCAGTTCTTC,CASSVGGASRNEQFF,TRBV9,many,NA,TRBJ2-1
TGCGCCAGCCTCGATTTCAGCGGGAGTGGCACAGATACGCAGTATTTT,CASLDFSGSGTDTQYF,TRBV10-2,few,TRBD2,TRBJ2-3
TGTGCCAGCAGTGCCCTTAGCGGGATTCAAGAGACCCAGTACTTC,CASSALSGIQETQYF,TRBV6-5,few,TRBD2,TRBJ2-5
TGTGCCATCGGCCCGGGACAGGGTAATTCACCCCTCCACTTT,CAIGPGQGNSPLHF,TRBV10-3,few,TRBD1,TRBJ1-6
TGCGCCAGCAGCCAAAGTACTAGGGTCTACACTGAAGCTTTCTTT,CASSQSTRVYTEAFF,TRBV4-1,few,NA,TRBJ1-1
TGCAGCGTTCTTAAGCTAGCGGGAGTGTCCTACGAGCAGTACTTC,CSVLKLAGVSYEQYF,TRBV29-1,many,TRBD2,TRBJ2-7
TGTGCCAGCAGGCTCGGACAGATCTACGAGCAGTACTTC,CASRLGQIYEQYF,TRBV12-3/TRBV12-4,few,NA,TRBJ2-7
TGTGCCAGCAGCAAGGCCGCTACCTCTGAGCAGTTCTTC,CASSKAATSEQFF,TRBV21-1,NA,NA,TRBJ2-1
TGTGCCAGCAGTTTAGCGCGGGGCGGGCAGCAGTACTTC,CASSLARGGQQYF,TRBV12-3/TRBV12-4,few,NA,TRBJ2-7
TGTGCCAGCAGCTTAGCGAACAGGCGTAGGAATGAGCAGTTCTTC,CASSLANRRRNEQFF,TRBV7-2,NA,NA,TRBJ2-1
TGTGCCAGCGGATCGGACCTGAATGAAAAACTGTTTTTT,CASGSDLNEKLFF,TRBV3-1,many,NA,TRBJ1-4
TGTGCCAGCAGCCTACTTCCCACCGGGACTGTCTCCTACGAGCAGTACTTC,CASSLLPTGTVSYEQYF,TRBV6-5,many,NA,TRBJ2-7
TGTGCCAGCAGTTTTCAGAGTAACTATGGCTACACCTTC,CASSFQSNYGYTF,TRBV6-6,NA,NA,TRBJ1-2
TGTGCCAGCAGTCTTACTGGACAGGGTGGGGATTCACCCCTCCACTTT,CASSLTGQGGDSPLHF,TRBV27,few,TRBD1,TRBJ1-6
TGTGCCAGCAGTTTTACGCCAGATACGCAGTATTTT,CASSFTPDTQYF,TRBV27,NA,NA,TRBJ2-3
TGCGCCAGCAGTGGCGGACAGAACACCGGGGAGCTGTTTTTT,CASSGGQNTGELFF,TRBV5-1,few,NA,TRBJ2-2
TGTGCCAGCACAGGGGCGGGGGAGACCCAGTACTTC,CASTGAGETQYF,TRBV6-5,many,NA,TRBJ2-5
TGTGCCAGCAGCCTGGAGGGGACAGGGGGCTCCCACTATGGCTACACCTTC,CASSLEGTGGSHYGYTF,TRBV7-9,many,TRBD1,TRBJ1-2
TGCAGCGTTGAGGTGGGGGCCCCGGGAGATACGCAGTATTTT,CSVEVGAPGDTQYF,TRBV29-1,few,NA,TRBJ2-3
TGTGCCAGCAGCTTAGGAACGTCCGGGGAGACCCAGTACTTC,CASSLGTSGETQYF,TRBV7-9,few,NA,TRBJ2-5
TGCAGCGCTGTCCCGACAGGGGTTACCGGGGAGCTGTTTTTT,CSAVPTGVTGELFF,TRBV29-1,NA,TRBD1,TRBJ2-2
TGCAGTGCTAGAGACTCGGACAGACCCACCCCAGGGTTCTCTGGAAACACCATATATTTT,CSARDSDRPTPGFSGNTIYF,TRBV20-1,NA,NA,TRBJ1-3
TGCAGCGTTGATTCGGGTTCCGATACTGAAGCTTTCTTT,CSVDSGSDTEAFF,TRBV29-1,many,NA,TRBJ1-1
TGCGCCAGCAGCCAAGATCGACAGGGGGCGTTGAACACTGAAGCTTTCTTT,CASSQDRQGALNTEAFF,TRBV4-3,few,TRBD1,TRBJ1-1
TGTGCCAGCAGCTTCGTAGCGGGGCTCTACGAGCAGTACTTC,CASSFVAGLYEQYF,TRBV7-9,NA,TRBD2,TRBJ2-7
TGTGCCAGCAGCCCGGGGCTGGGCAGGGAGGACACAGATACGCAGTATTTT,CASSPGLGREDTDTQYF,TRBV7-2,few,NA,TRBJ2-3